This section outlines one TCR beta chain sequence together with its context. This sample is part of a study of CD8 T cells in Susac syndrome. Germline V CDR1 and CDR2: SGHTA, FQGTGA. The junction had 9 bases not matched to a gene; V was cut back by 3 bases and J by 2 bases. This CDR3 spans 18 amino acids. The authors reverse transcribed roughly 0.5 to 1 ug RNA with random hexamers. Via MiXCR, TCRdb re-called the immunoSEQ multiplex PCR reads, giving one row per CDR3 protein. The sample includes about 290,000 distinct CDR3 sequences, approximately 91% of them seen just once. The sequenced material came from CD8+ T cells from PBMCs. The source of this sequence is a human donor with multiple sclerosis. The V call is TRBV7-3, the J call TRBJ2-7; 14 bases match TRBD2. CDR3 in DNA: TGTGCCAGCAGCTTCTCAGGGACTAGCGGGAGATCAGCCTACGAGCAGTACTTC. Amino acid sequence: CASSFSGTSGRSAYEQYF.